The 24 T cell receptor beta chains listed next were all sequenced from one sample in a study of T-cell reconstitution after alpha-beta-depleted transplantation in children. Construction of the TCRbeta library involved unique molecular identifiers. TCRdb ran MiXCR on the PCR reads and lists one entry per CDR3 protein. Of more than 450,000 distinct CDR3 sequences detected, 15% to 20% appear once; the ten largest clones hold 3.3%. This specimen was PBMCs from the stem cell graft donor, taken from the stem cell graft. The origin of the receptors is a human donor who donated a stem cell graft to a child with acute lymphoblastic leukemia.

CDR3 sequence: CASSLLTGRYEQYF. The CDR3, as DNA: TGTGCCAGCAGCCTGCTGACAGGGAGGTACGAGCAGTACTTC. The rearrangement uses TRBV5-6 and TRBJ2-7, with D tentatively TRBD1 (7 bases). There are 14 residues in the CDR3. Germline V gene sequence: CDR1 SGHDT, CDR2 YYEEEE. V lost 4 bases and J 4 bases, leaving 15 bases between the germline ends.

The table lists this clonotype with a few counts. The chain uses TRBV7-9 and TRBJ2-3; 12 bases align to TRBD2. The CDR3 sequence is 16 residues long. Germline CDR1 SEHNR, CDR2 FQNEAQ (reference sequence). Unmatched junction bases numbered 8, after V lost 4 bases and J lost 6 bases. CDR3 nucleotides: TGTGCCAGCAGCTCTGTACTAGCGGGAGGACGTGATACGCAGTATTTT. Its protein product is CASSSVLAGGRDTQYF.

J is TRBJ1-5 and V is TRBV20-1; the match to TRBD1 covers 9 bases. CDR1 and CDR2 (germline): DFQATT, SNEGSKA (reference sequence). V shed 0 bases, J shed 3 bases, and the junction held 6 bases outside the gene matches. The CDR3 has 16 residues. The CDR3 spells CSARDWGQGLNQPQHF. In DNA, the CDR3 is TGCAGTGCTAGAGATTGGGGACAGGGCCTCAATCAGCCCCAGCATTTT.

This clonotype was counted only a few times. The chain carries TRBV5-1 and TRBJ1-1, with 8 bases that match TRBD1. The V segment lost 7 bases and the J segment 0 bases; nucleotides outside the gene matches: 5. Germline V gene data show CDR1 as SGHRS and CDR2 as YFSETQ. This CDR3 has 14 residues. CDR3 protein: CASRTGPMNTEAFF. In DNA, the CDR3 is TGCGCCAGCCGGACAGGGCCGATGAACACTGAAGCTTTCTTT. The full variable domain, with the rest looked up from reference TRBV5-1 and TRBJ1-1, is KAGVTQTPRYLIKTRGQQVTLSCSPISGHRSVSWYQQTPGQGLQFLFEYFSETQRNKGNFPGRFSGRQFSNSRSEMNVSTLELGDSALYLCASRTGPMNTEAFFGQGTRLTVV.

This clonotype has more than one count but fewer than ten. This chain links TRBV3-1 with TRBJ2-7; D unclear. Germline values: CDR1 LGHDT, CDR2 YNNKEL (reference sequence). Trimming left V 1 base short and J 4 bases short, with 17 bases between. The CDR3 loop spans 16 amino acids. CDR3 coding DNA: TGTGCCAGCAGCCAAGTTCCATCAGCCCCCCAGTACGAGCAGTACTTC. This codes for CASSQVPSAPQYEQYF.

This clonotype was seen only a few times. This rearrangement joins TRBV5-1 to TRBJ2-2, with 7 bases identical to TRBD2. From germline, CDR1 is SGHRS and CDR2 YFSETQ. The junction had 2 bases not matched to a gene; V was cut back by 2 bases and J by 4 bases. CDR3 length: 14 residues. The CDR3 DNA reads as TGCGCCAGCAGCTTCGGGGGGAGCACCGGGGAGCTGTTTTTT. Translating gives CASSFGGSTGELFF.

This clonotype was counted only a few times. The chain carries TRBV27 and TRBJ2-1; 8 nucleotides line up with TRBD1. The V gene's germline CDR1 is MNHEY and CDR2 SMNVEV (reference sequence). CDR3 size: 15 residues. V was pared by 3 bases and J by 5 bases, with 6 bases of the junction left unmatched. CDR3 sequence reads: CASSFWQGAHNEQFF. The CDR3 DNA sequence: TGTGCCAGCAGTTTTTGGCAGGGGGCTCACAATGAGCAGTTCTTC.

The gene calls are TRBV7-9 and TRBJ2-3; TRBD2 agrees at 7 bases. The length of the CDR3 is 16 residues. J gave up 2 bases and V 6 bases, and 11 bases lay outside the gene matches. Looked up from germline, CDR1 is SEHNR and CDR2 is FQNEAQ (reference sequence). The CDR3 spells CASSYEAGTYTDTQYF. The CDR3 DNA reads TGTGCCAGCAGTTATGAAGCGGGAACCTACACAGATACGCAGTATTTT.

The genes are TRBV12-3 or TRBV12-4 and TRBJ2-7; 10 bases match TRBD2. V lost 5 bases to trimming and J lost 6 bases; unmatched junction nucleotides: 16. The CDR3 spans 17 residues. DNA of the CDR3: TGTGCCAGCAGTGGCCAGCAGGGACTAGCGAAAGGAGGCGAGCAGTACTTC. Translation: CASSGQQGLAKGGEQYF.

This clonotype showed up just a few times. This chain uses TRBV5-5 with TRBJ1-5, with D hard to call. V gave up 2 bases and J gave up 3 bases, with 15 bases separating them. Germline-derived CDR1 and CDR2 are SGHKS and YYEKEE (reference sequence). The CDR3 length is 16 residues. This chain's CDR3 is CASSLYPEGANQPQHF. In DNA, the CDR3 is TGTGCCAGCAGCTTATATCCGGAGGGCGCCAATCAGCCCCAGCATTTT.

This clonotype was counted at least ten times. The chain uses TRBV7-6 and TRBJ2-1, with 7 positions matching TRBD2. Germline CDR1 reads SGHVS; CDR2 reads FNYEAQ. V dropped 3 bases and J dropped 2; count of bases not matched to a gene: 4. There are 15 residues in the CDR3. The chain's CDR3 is CASSLIAGAYNEQFF. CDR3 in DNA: TGTGCCAGCAGCTTGATTGCGGGAGCCTACAATGAGCAGTTCTTC.

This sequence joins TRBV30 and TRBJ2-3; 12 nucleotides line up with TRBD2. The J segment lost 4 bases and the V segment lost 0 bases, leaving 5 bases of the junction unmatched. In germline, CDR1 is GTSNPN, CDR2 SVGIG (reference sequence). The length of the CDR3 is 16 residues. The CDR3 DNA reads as TGTGCCTGGAGTGTGCTAGCGGGAGGGCCAGCAGATACGCAGTATTTT. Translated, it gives CAWSVLAGGPADTQYF.

CDR3 coding DNA: TGCGCCAGCAGCTTGGCTTGGACTAATGAAAAACTGTTTTTT. This sequence encodes CASSLAWTNEKLFF. The chain links TRBV5-1 to TRBJ1-4; D is uncertain. Deletions cut 0 bases from V and 2 bases from J, with 5 bases between. Germline V gene sequence: CDR1 SGHRS, CDR2 YFSETQ. This CDR3 has 14 amino acids.

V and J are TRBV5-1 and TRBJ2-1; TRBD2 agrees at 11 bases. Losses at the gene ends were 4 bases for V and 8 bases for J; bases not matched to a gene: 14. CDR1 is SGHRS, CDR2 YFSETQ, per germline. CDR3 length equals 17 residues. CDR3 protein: CASSPTPISGRGDEQFF. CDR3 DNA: TGCGCCAGCAGCCCTACCCCGATTAGCGGGAGGGGTGATGAGCAGTTCTTC.

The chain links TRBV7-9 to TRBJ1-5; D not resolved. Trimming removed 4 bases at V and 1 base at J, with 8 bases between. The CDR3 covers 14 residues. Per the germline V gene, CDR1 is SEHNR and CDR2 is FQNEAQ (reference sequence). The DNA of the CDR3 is TGTGCCAGCAGCTCGCACTTAAGCAATCAGCCCCAGCATTTT. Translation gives CASSSHLSNQPQHF.

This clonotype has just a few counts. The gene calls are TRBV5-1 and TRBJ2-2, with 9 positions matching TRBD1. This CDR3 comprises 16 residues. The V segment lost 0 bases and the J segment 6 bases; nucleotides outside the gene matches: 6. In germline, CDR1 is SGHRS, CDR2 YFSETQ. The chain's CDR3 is CASSLVGGQGPGELFF. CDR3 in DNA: TGCGCCAGCAGCTTGGTTGGAGGACAGGGGCCCGGGGAGCTGTTTTTT.

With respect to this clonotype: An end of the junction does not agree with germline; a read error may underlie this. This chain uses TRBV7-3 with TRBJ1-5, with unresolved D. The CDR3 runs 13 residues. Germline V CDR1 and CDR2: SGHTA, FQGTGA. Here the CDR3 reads CARSLNSDQPQHF. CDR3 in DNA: TGTGCCAGAAGCTTAAATTCGGATCAGCCCCAGCATTTT.

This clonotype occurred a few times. CDR3 protein: CASKEDPSYNSPLHF. DNA for the CDR3: TGTGCCAGTAAGGAGGACCCCTCCTATAATTCACCCCTCCACTTT. The chain has TRBV19 and TRBJ1-6; D call uncertain. V was clipped by 7 bases and J by 0 bases, with 10 bases between them. Germline CDR1 reads LNHDA; CDR2 reads SQIVND (reference sequence). The CDR3 has 15 residues.

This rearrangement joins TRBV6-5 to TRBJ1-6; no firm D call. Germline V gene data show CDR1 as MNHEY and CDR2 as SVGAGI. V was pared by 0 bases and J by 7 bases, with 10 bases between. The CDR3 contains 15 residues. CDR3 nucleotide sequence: TGTGCCAGCAGTTACTCGAGTGGGCTGAATTCACCCCTCCACTTT. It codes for CASSYSSGLNSPLHF.

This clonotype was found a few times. The CDR3 loop is CASSPGLAGNNEQFF. The CDR3 bases are TGTGCCAGCAGCCCGGGACTAGCGGGAAACAATGAGCAGTTCTTC. V is TRBV7-8 and J is TRBJ2-1; 13 bases agree with TRBD2. V trimming: 5 bases; J trimming: 5 bases; junction bases outside the gene matches: 3. CDR1 is SGHVS, CDR2 FQNEAQ, per germline. The CDR3 runs 15 residues.

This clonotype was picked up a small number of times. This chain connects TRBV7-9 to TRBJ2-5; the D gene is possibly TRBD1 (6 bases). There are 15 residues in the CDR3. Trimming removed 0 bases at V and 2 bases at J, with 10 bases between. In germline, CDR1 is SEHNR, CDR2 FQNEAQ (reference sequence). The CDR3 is CASSLADSEQETQYF. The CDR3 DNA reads TGTGCCAGCAGCTTAGCGGACAGCGAACAAGAGACCCAGTACTTC.

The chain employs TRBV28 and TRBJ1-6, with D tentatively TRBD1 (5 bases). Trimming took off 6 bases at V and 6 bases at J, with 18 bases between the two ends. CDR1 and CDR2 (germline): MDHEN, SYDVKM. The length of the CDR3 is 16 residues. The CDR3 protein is CASSSSEGFSNSPLHF. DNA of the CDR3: TGTGCCAGCAGCTCATCTGAGGGGTTCAGTAATTCACCCCTCCACTTT.

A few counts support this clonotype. CDR3 DNA sequence: TGCGCCAGCAGCCAAGATCTAGGGCTAGCGGGGTCCTACGAGCAGTACTTC. Protein sequence: CASSQDLGLAGSYEQYF. This chain links TRBV4-1 with TRBJ2-7; 9 bases align to TRBD2. Germline values: CDR1 MGHRA, CDR2 YSYEKL. This CDR3 region has 17 residues. With 0 bases clipped from V and 1 base from J, the junction kept 7 bases outside the gene matches.

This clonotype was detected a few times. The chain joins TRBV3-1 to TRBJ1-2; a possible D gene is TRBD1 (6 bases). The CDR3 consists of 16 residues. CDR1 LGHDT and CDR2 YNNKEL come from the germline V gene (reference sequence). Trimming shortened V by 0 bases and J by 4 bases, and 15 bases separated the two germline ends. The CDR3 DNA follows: TGTGCCAGCAGCCAAGACCCTTACCGGGGGGCCTATGGCTACACCTTC. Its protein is CASSQDPYRGAYGYTF.